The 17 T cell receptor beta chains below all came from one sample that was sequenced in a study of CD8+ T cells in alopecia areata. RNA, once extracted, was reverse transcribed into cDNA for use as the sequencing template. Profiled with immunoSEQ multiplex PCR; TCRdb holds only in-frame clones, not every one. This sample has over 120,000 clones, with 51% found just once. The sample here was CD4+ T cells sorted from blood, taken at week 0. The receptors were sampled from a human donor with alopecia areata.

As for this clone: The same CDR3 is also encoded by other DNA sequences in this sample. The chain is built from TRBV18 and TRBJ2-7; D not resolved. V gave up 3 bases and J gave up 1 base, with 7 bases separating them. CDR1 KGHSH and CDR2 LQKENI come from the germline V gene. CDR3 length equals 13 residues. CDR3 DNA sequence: TGTGCCAGCTCACCGACTGGATCCTACGAGCAGTACTTC. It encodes CASSPTGSYEQYF.

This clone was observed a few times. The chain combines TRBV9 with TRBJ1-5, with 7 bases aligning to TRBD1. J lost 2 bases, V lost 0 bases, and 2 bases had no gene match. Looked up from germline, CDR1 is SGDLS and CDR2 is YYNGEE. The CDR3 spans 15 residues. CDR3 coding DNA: TGTGCCAGCAGCGTAGGAACAGGGGGCAATCAGCCCCAGCATTTT. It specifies CASSVGTGGNQPQHF.

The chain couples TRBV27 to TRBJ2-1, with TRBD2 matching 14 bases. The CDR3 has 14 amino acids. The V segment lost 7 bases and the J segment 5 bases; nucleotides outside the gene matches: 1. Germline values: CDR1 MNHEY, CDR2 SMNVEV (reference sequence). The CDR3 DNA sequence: TGTGCCAGCAAGACTAGCGGGAGGGACAATGAGCAGTTCTTC. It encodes CASKTSGRDNEQFF.

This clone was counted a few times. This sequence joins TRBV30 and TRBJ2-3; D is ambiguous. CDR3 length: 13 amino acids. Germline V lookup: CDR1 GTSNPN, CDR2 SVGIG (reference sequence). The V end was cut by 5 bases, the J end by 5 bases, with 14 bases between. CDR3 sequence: CAWGRLEKDTQYF. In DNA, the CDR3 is TGTGCCTGGGGAAGACTGGAGAAAGATACGCAGTATTTT.

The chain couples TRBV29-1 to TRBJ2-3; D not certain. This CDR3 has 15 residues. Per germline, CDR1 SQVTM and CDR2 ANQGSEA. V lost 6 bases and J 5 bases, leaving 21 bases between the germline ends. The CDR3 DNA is TGCAGCGTACCCCGCGGCCAAACTATTAGAGATACGCAGTATTTT. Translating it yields CSVPRGQTIRDTQYF.

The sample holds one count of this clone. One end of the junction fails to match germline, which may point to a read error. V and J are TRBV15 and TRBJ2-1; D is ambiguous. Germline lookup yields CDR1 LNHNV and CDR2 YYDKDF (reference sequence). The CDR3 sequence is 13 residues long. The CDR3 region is CAASRDRAPNSFF. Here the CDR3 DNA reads TGTGCCGCCAGCAGAGATCGGGCGCCCAATTCGTTCTTC.

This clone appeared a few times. The DNA of the CDR3 is TGTGCCAGCAGTGTGGAGTCTGGGGCCAACGTCCTGACTTTC. The encoded protein is CASSVESGANVLTF. The chain combines TRBV2 with TRBJ2-6; D remains unclear. The CDR3 totals 14 residues. Trimming took 4 bases from V and 1 from J, leaving 5 bases between them. CDR1 and CDR2 from the germline V gene are SNHLY and FYNNEI. The full variable domain, with the rest looked up from reference TRBV2 and TRBJ2-6, is EPEVTQTPSHQVTQMGQEVILRCVPISNHLYFYWYRQILGQKVEFLVSFYNNEISEKSEIFDDQFSVERPDGSNFTLKIRSTKLEDSAMYFCASSVESGANVLTFGAGSRLTVL.

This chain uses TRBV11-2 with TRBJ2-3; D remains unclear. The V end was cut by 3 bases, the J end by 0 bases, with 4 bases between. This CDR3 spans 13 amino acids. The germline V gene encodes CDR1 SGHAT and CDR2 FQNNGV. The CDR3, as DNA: TGTGCCAGCAGCTTGGACAGCACAGATACGCAGTATTTT. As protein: CASSLDSTDTQYF.

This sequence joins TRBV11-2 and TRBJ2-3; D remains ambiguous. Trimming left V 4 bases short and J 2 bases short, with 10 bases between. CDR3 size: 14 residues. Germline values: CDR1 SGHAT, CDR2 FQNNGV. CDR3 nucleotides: TGTGCCAGCAGCTCGGACGGATACACAGATACGCAGTATTTT. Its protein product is CASSSDGYTDTQYF.

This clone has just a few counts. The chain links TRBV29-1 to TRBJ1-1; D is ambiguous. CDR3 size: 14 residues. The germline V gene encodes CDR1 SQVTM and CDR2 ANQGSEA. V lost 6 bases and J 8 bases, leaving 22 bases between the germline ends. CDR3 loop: CSVAIRLGVLEAFF. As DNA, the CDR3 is TGCAGCGTCGCAATTCGACTGGGCGTTCTCGAAGCTTTCTTT.

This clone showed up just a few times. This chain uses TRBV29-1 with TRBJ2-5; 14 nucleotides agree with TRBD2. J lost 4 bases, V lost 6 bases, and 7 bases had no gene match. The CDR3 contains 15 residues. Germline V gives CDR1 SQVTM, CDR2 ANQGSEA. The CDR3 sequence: CSVGLGLAGGETQYF. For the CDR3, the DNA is TGCAGCGTCGGATTAGGACTAGCGGGAGGAGAGACCCAGTACTTC.

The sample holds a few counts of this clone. The CDR3 is CASSGGTDTQYF. The DNA for the CDR3 is TGTGCCAGCAGCGGAGGAACAGATACGCAGTATTTT. The V gene is TRBV27, the J gene TRBJ2-3, with D possibly TRBD2 on 5 matching bases. Germline loops: CDR1 MNHEY, CDR2 SMNVEV (reference sequence). The CDR3 has 12 residues. Trimming pared 6 bases from V and 3 bases from J, leaving 7 bases between.

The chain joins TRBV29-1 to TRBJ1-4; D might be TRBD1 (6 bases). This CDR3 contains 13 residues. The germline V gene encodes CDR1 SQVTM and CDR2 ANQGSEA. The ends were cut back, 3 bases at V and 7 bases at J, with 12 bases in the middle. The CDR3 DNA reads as TGCAGCGTTGATCAGGGGTTAGGTGAAAAACTGTTTTTT. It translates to CSVDQGLGEKLFF.

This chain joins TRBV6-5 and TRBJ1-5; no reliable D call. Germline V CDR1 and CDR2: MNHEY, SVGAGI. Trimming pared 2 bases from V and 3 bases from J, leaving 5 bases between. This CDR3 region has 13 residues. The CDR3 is CASSYTYNQPQHF. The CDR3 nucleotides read TGTGCCAGCAGTTACACGTACAATCAGCCCCAGCATTTT.

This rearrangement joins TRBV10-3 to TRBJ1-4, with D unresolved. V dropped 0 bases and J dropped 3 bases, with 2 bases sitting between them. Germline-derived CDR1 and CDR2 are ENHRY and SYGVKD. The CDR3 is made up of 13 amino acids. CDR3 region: CAISESSNEKLFF. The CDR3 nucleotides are TGTGCCATCAGTGAGTCTTCTAATGAAAAACTGTTTTTT.

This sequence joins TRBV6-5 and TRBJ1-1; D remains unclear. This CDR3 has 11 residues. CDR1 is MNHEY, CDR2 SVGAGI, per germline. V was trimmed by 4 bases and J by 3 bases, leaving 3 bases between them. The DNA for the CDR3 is TGTGCCAGCAGTTCGTACACTGAAGCTTTCTTT. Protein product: CASSSYTEAFF.

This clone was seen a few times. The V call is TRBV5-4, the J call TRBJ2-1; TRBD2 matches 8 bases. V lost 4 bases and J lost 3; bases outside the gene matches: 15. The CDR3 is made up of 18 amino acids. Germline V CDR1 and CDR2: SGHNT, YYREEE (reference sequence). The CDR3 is CASSRPGVPGGNYNEQFF. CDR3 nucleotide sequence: TGTGCCAGCAGCCGCCCCGGGGTTCCGGGGGGGAACTACAATGAGCAGTTCTTC.